This TCR beta chain was captured by sequencing in a study of Ad26.COV2.S vaccination and SARS-CoV-2 variants. Study at large: Within the COV1001 Ad26.COV2.S trial arm, the donor was enrolled. Intramuscular Ad26.COV2.S at 5x10^10 or 1x10^11 viral particles. Overall study results and limits: After vaccination, substantial breadth of spike-specific CD8+ and CD4+ responses was reported.

For this clone: Its antigen is as yet unknown.

Treatment: roughly 20 received Ad26.COV2.S at low or high dose, single or two shots; 5 received placebo; per-sample allocation not given. Day 63 after the first injection of vaccine or placebo was the sampling time. The length of the CDR3 is 12 residues. CDR1 is SGHTA and CDR2 is FQGNSA in the germline V gene. Trimming shortened V by 2 bases and J by 10 bases, and 11 bases separated the two germline ends. Sequencing was performed with immunoSEQ multiplex PCR; in TCRdb, only in-frame clones are kept and a portion is missing. The sample records about 400,000 clones, around 82% being singletons. Specimen: peripheral blood, collected in a trial of Ad26.COV2.S vaccine versus placebo. V is TRBV7-2 and J is TRBJ1-2; D gene unclear. This receptor was taken from a person between 18 and 59 years old who received the Ad26.COV2.S COVID-19 vaccine or a placebo. This CDR3 reads CASSLQGNPYTF. The CDR3, as DNA: TGTGCCAGCAGCTTACAAGGAAACCCCTACACCTTC. Based on the CDR3 plus reference TRBV7-2 and TRBJ1-2, the full variable domain is GAGVSQSPSNKVTEKGKDVELRCDPISGHTALYWYRQSLGQGLEFLIYFQGNSAPDKSGLPSDRFSAERTGGSVSTLTIQRTQQEDSAVYLCASSLQGNPYTFGSGTRLTVV.